This entry lists 23 T cell receptor beta chains sequenced from one sample in a study of identical twins. TCRdb itself ran the 5' RACE reads through MiXCR, one entry per CDR3 protein. The sample records about 660,000 distinct CDR3 sequences, under 9% being singletons. These data were also filed under a second study, of yellow fever vaccine responses in identical twins.

Sequencing was done on a sample of PBMCs. These receptors came from a woman aged 18-35 years in good health.

This clonotype showed up just a few times. This chain connects TRBV10-3 to TRBJ1-1; 8 nucleotides match TRBD1. Germline V gives CDR1 ENHRY, CDR2 SYGVKD. The CDR3 extends over 17 amino acids. V lost 0 bases and J lost 4; bases outside the gene matches: 10. The CDR3 reads CAISESKAGGLFTEAFF. The CDR3 DNA reads as TGTGCCATCAGTGAGTCGAAGGCAGGGGGCTTGTTCACTGAAGCTTTCTTT.

This clonotype was detected ten times or more. Relative to the germline gene, one junction end is altered; a read error may explain this. The chain has TRBV7-9 and TRBJ2-7; no definite D call. CDR1 and CDR2 (germline): SEHNR, FQNEAQ (reference sequence). The CDR3 loop spans 11 amino acids. In DNA, the CDR3 is TGCGCCAGCAGCTCCGACTACGAGCAGTACTTC. Its protein is CASSSDYEQYF.

The rearrangement uses TRBV24-1 and TRBJ2-7; 10 bases are shared with TRBD1. CDR1 KGHDR and CDR2 SFDVKD come from the germline V gene. CDR3 length: 14 residues. The junction had 7 bases not matched to a gene; V was cut back by 9 bases and J by 3 bases. The CDR3 sequence is CATAPGQGIYEQYF. CDR3 coding DNA: TGTGCCACCGCGCCGGGACAGGGGATCTACGAGCAGTACTTC.

This clonotype was seen a handful of times. The chain combines TRBV20-1 with TRBJ1-4; D gene unclear. CDR1 and CDR2 from the germline V gene are DFQATT and SNEGSKA (reference sequence). The CDR3 sequence is 10 residues long. V was trimmed by 3 bases and J by 7 bases, leaving 3 bases between them. For the CDR3, the DNA is TGCAGTGCTAGTGGTGAAAAACTGTTTTTT. Translating gives CSASGEKLFF.

The CDR3 here is CAWSDWDYGYTF. CDR3 DNA sequence: TGTGCCTGGAGTGATTGGGACTATGGCTACACCTTC. This sequence joins TRBV30 and TRBJ1-2; D call uncertain. The germline V and J ends were trimmed by 1 base and 3 bases, with 6 bases remaining between them. Germline V gene lookup returns CDR1 GTSNPN and CDR2 SVGIG (reference sequence). The CDR3 contains 12 residues.

The genes are TRBV28 and TRBJ1-3; no clear D gene. The CDR3 covers 15 residues. Trimming stripped 7 bases from V and 0 bases from J, with 13 bases between. CDR1 MDHEN and CDR2 SYDVKM come from the germline V gene. CDR3 sequence (DNA): TGTGCCAGCAAAATGGACGGGTTCTCTGGAAACACCATATATTTT. Translating it yields CASKMDGFSGNTIYF. The variable domain in full, with the rest retrieved from reference TRBV28 and TRBJ1-3, is DVKVTQSSRYLVKRTGEKVFLECVQDMDHENMFWYRQDPGLGLRLIYFSYDVKMKEKGDIPEGYSVSREKKERFSLILESASTNQTSMYLCASKMDGFSGNTIYFGEGSWLTVV.

This clonotype was counted between two and nine times. The V gene is TRBV5-1, the J gene TRBJ2-5; D possibly uses TRBD1 or TRBD2 (5 bases each). Trimming pared 4 bases from V and 5 bases from J, leaving 12 bases between. This CDR3 region has 13 residues. CDR1 and CDR2 from the germline V gene are SGHRS and YFSETQ. DNA of the CDR3: TGCGCCAGCAGCAGGGACGATAGCGAGACCCAGTACTTC. The encoded protein is CASSRDDSETQYF.

This clonotype has ten or more counts. The rearrangement uses TRBV4-2 and TRBJ2-1; D is possibly TRBD2 (5 bases). There are 15 residues in the CDR3. CDR1 and CDR2 (germline): LGHNA, YNFKEQ. Trimming took off 1 base at V and 0 bases at J, with 7 bases between the two ends. As DNA, the CDR3 is TGTGCCAGCAGCCAAGGCGGGTCCTCCTACAATGAGCAGTTCTTC. Translation gives CASSQGGSSYNEQFF.

The chain has TRBV25-1 and TRBJ2-7; 10 bases match TRBD2. CDR3 length: 17 amino acids. J lost 3 bases, V lost 1 base, and 9 bases had no gene match. CDR1 and CDR2 from the germline V gene are MGHDK and SYGVNS. This CDR3 is CASSELGAGGGLYEQYF. In nucleotides, the CDR3 is TGTGCCAGCAGTGAATTAGGAGCGGGAGGGGGACTCTACGAGCAGTACTTC.

This clonotype showed up just a few times. This chain links TRBV6-2 or TRBV6-3 with TRBJ2-3; no reliable D call. The CDR3 sequence is 13 residues long. V was clipped by 8 bases and J by 2 bases, with 11 bases between them. Germline V lookup: CDR1 MNHEY, CDR2 SVGEGT. The CDR3, as DNA: TGTGCCAGCGGGCGCGGCCCCACAGATACGCAGTATTTT. Its translation is CASGRGPTDTQYF.

This clonotype was counted a few times. The chain has TRBV6-2 or TRBV6-3 and TRBJ1-1; D not resolved. From germline, CDR1 is MNHEY and CDR2 SVGEGT. Trimming took off 6 bases at V and 1 base at J, with 9 bases between the two ends. CDR3 length equals 13 residues. The CDR3: CASSWTTNTEAFF. The CDR3 region has the DNA TGTGCCAGCAGCTGGACCACGAACACTGAAGCTTTCTTT.

This clonotype was seen only a few times. The chain joins TRBV28 to TRBJ2-2; D ambiguous. The CDR3 spans 15 residues. The germline V gene has CDR1 MDHEN and CDR2 SYDVKM. V was shortened by 3 bases and J by 0 bases, with 8 bases between the two germline ends. CDR3 DNA sequence: TGTGCCAGCAGTTTTCAGCATACGAACACCGGGGAGCTGTTTTTT. This sequence encodes CASSFQHTNTGELFF.

Ten or more counts support this clonotype. The rearrangement joins TRBV24-1 to TRBJ2-1; no clear D. Trimming shortened V by 3 bases and J by 4 bases, and 6 bases separated the two germline ends. The CDR3 has 13 amino acids. The germline V gene has CDR1 KGHDR and CDR2 SFDVKD. The CDR3 coding sequence is TGTGCCACCAGTGATCGGGCGTACAATGAGCAGTTCTTC. Translated: CATSDRAYNEQFF.

The chain uses TRBV11-3 and TRBJ2-5; D possibly corresponds to TRBD1 (6 bases). This CDR3 contains 17 residues. The V end was cut by 5 bases, the J end by 1 base, with 20 bases between. CDR1 SGHNT and CDR2 YENEEA come from the germline V gene. CDR3 residues: CASSPSTGQTFQETQYF. The CDR3, as DNA: TGTGCCAGCAGCCCATCGACAGGCCAAACCTTCCAAGAGACCCAGTACTTC.

This clonotype was seen only a few times. The genes are TRBV28 and TRBJ2-1; D is perhaps TRBD2 (6 bases). CDR1 and CDR2 (germline): MDHEN, SYDVKM. V shed 4 bases and J shed 2 bases, with 15 bases lying between them. The CDR3 is 16 amino acids. Here the CDR3 reads CASSSPWTTPYNEQFF. CDR3 coding DNA: TGTGCCAGCAGTTCCCCCTGGACTACCCCCTACAATGAGCAGTTCTTC. The complete variable domain, with remaining parts taken from reference TRBV28 and TRBJ2-1, reads DVKVTQSSRYLVKRTGEKVFLECVQDMDHENMFWYRQDPGLGLRLIYFSYDVKMKEKGDIPEGYSVSREKKERFSLILESASTNQTSMYLCASSSPWTTPYNEQFFGPGTRLTVL.

The chain recombines TRBV7-9 with TRBJ2-5; D may be TRBD1 or TRBD2 (5 bases each). Trimming stripped 1 base from V and 0 bases from J, with 9 bases between. Germline values: CDR1 SEHNR, CDR2 FQNEAQ (reference sequence). The CDR3 sequence is 15 residues long. CDR3 DNA sequence: TGTGCCAGCAGCTTAGATGGGACGGACCAAGAGACCCAGTACTTC. Translating it yields CASSLDGTDQETQYF.

The chain combines TRBV5-1 with TRBJ2-2; D gene unclear. Trimming pared 1 base from V and 0 bases from J, leaving 10 bases between. This CDR3 is built from 16 residues. Germline V lookup: CDR1 SGHRS, CDR2 YFSETQ. This CDR3 is CASSLTFSANTGELFF. CDR3 DNA sequence: TGCGCCAGCAGCTTGACATTCTCCGCGAACACCGGGGAGCTGTTTTTT.

Remarks on this clonotype: A read error may account for a junction end that differs from germline. The chain recombines TRBV3-1 with TRBJ2-5; 10 bases agree with TRBD2. CDR3 length: 14 residues. Germline CDR1 LGHDT, CDR2 YNNKEL (reference sequence). CDR3 nucleotide sequence: TGTGCCAGCAGCCAAGTCCTAGCGGGGGTGACCAAGTACTTC. Residues: CASSQVLAGVTKYF.

The chain uses TRBV11-1 and TRBJ1-2; D is ambiguous. Germline V gene sequence: CDR1 SGHAT, CDR2 FQDESV (reference sequence). This CDR3 contains 12 residues. V lost 5 bases and J 4 bases, leaving 8 bases between the germline ends. The CDR3 DNA reads as TGTGCCAGCAGCCCGACCCCCTATGGCTACACCTTC. It translates to CASSPTPYGYTF.

This chain connects TRBV7-2 to TRBJ2-3; D is possibly TRBD2 (5 bases). Trimming left V 1 base short and J 4 bases short, with 15 bases between. Germline-derived CDR1 and CDR2 are SGHTA and FQGNSA. The CDR3 sequence is 16 residues long. The CDR3 nucleotides read TGTGCCAGCAGCTTAGGGGAGCTAGTTGACCCAGATACGCAGTATTTT. Translated: CASSLGELVDPDTQYF.

This clonotype was detected ten times or more. The gene calls are TRBV27 and TRBJ2-2; possible D gene TRBD2, 6 bases. V lost 7 bases to trimming and J lost 2 bases, with 17 bases between them. This CDR3 is built from 16 residues. Germline V CDR1 and CDR2: MNHEY, SMNVEV (reference sequence). As DNA, the CDR3 is TGTGCCAGCACTCGCGCTTGGGACTCAAACACCGGGGAGCTGTTTTTT. Translating gives CASTRAWDSNTGELFF.

This rearrangement joins TRBV6-2 or TRBV6-3 to TRBJ2-2; D might be TRBD1 (6 bases). The length of the CDR3 is 15 residues. CDR1 is MNHEY, CDR2 SVGEGT, per germline. Trimming left V 0 bases short and J 5 bases short, with 10 bases between. This chain's CDR3 is CASSYSQGLTGELFF. CDR3 DNA sequence: TGTGCCAGCAGTTACTCCCAGGGGCTGACCGGGGAGCTGTTTTTT.

The table lists this clonotype with many counts. The gene calls are TRBV4-3 and TRBJ2-3; tentatively, D is TRBD1 (6 bases). This CDR3 is built from 16 residues. CDR1 is LGHNA, CDR2 YSLEER, per germline. The V and J ends lost 0 bases and 5 bases respectively, with 15 bases between them. Here the CDR3 DNA reads TGCGCCAGCAGCCAAGACAGGGGTTCCCCCCTAGATACGCAGTATTTT. Its translation: CASSQDRGSPLDTQYF.